This T cell receptor (beta chain) was sequenced for a study of blood T cell repertoires in COVID-19. Study-level information: Sites across the United States, Italy and Spain contributed samples from acute and convalescent COVID-19. PBMCs, B-cell-depleted T cells, or T cells provided the cDNA or gDNA that made up the material.

The length of the CDR3 is 13 residues. V shed 8 bases and J 5 bases; nucleotides not matched to a gene: 4. CDR1 is SNHLY and CDR2 is FYNNEI in the germline V gene. The repertoire was sequenced with immunoSEQ multiplex PCR; TCRdb's copy has only in-frame clones and lacks some. The repertoire has 35,000 to 55,000 clones, less than 90% of them found once; the top ten carry about 7.2%. The rearrangement uses TRBV2 and TRBJ1-1; 11 bases map to TRBD1. The sequence was obtained from a man aged 55-75 years with active COVID-19. Specimen: peripheral blood. In DNA form, the CDR3 reads TGTGCCAGCCTGGGGACAGGGGGGACTGAAGCTTTCTTT. Its protein is CASLGTGGTEAFF. The whole variable domain, remainder taken from reference TRBV2 and TRBJ1-1, is EPEVTQTPSHQVTQMGQEVILRCVPISNHLYFYWYRQILGQKVEFLVSFYNNEISEKSEIFDDQFSVERPDGSNFTLKIRSTKLEDSAMYFCASLGTGGTEAFFGQGTRLTVV.